Listed below are T cell receptor beta chains from one sample, sequenced in a study of beta chain features in type 1 diabetes. Measured with immunoSEQ multiplex PCR; TCRdb has only the in-frame clones, and not every one. The sample lists about 250,000 clones; roughly 13% were seen once. Sample: naive CD4+ T cells from blood. Receptor source: a woman aged 40 to 50 in good health. CDR3s include the opening cysteine and the closing phenylalanine or tryptophan. A D gene is named only where the DNA matches it firmly. Expanded clones are given a class, and other clones once, few, many or no size at all.

j_gene | d_gene | abundance | v_gene | CDR3nt | CDR3aa
TRBJ2-4 | TRBD2 | many | TRBV5-6 | TGTGCCAGCAGCCCTCGGGGGGGTTGGAACATTCAGTACTTC | CASSPRGGWNIQYF
TRBJ1-2 | . | . | TRBV7-9 | TGTGCCAGCAGCTTGGGGGCTGGCTACACCTTC | CASSLGAGYTF
TRBJ1-5 | . | . | TRBV6-1 | TGTGCCAGCAACCTACCGCAGGGAAATCAGCCCCAGCATTTT | CASNLPQGNQPQHF
TRBJ2-7 | TRBD1 | . | TRBV4-1 | TGCGCCAGCAGCCTGGGACAGATCGAGTACGAGCAGTACTTC | CASSLGQIEYEQYF
TRBJ2-1 | TRBD1 | few | TRBV18 | TGTGCCAGCTCACGTACGCCGACAGGGGCCCAGGGCAATGAGCAGTTCTTC | CASSRTPTGAQGNEQFF
TRBJ2-1 | TRBD1 | few | TRBV2 | TGTGCCAGCAGTTTACAGGGGTTAAGTGGGGACAATGAGCAGTTCTTC | CASSLQGLSGDNEQFF
TRBJ1-6 | . | few | TRBV15 | TGTGCCACCAGCAGACACCCGACGGGACAATATTCACCCCTCCACTTT | CATSRHPTGQYSPLHF
TRBJ2-7 | . | few | TRBV13 | TGTGCCAGCAGCTCCCCGGGGATCTACGAGCAGTACTTC | CASSSPGIYEQYF
TRBJ2-5 | . | . | TRBV6-5 | TGTGCCAGCAGAAACAGGGTGGTGGAGACCCAGTACTTC | CASRNRVVETQYF
TRBJ1-1 | . | . | TRBV4-1 | TGCGCCAGCAGCCAAGATCGCGCAGGCGCCACTGAAGCTTTCTTT | CASSQDRAGATEAFF
TRBJ1-4 | . | . | TRBV5-1 | TGCGCCAGCAGCATGTCGCTGCGGGGGAGTACTAATGAAAAACTGTTTTTT | CASSMSLRGSTNEKLFF
TRBJ1-2 | . | . | TRBV11-2 | TGTGCCAGCAGCTTAGTTCAGTCCTATGGCTACACCTTC | CASSLVQSYGYTF
TRBJ1-2 | TRBD1 | . | TRBV7-2 | TGTGCCAGCAGCTCCGGACAGGAGGGCTATGGCTACACCTTC | CASSSGQEGYGYTF
TRBJ2-3 | . | once | TRBV27 | TGTGCCAGCAGTCGTAGTTATCCAGATACGCAGTATTTT | CASSRSYPDTQYF
TRBJ2-7 | TRBD1 | . | TRBV18 | TGTGCCAGCTCACCAACACAGGGGGCGCCCTACGAGCAGTACTTC | CASSPTQGAPYEQYF
TRBJ1-2 | . | few | TRBV9 | TGTGGCAGCAGCGTAGAATTGGAACCCTTGGGCGATGGCTACACCTTC | CGSSVELEPLGDGYTF
TRBJ1-2 | . | . | TRBV15 | TGTGCCACCAGCGAACTCCGGGGATCCTATGGCTACACCTTC | CATSELRGSYGYTF
TRBJ2-5 | TRBD2 | many | TRBV29-1 | TGCAGCGTTGAAGAACAGACTAGCACCCAGTACTTC | CSVEEQTSTQYF
TRBJ1-5 | . | . | TRBV6-6 | TGTGCCAGCAGTTACGTGGGTCCGGGTCAGCCCCAGCATTTT | CASSYVGPGQPQHF
TRBJ2-1 | . | . | TRBV5-1 | TGCGCCAGCAGCTTGGTGGTCGGAGGCAATGAGCAGTTCTTC | CASSLVVGGNEQFF
TRBJ2-2 | TRBD1 | . | TRBV19 | TGTGCCAGTAGCGAACCGGGACAGGGATACACCGGGGAGCTGTTTTTT | CASSEPGQGYTGELFF
TRBJ2-2 | . | few | TRBV6-1 | TGTGCCAGCATCCTCGTCAGAATGACCGGGGAGCTGTTTTTT | CASILVRMTGELFF
TRBJ1-5 | TRBD1 | . | TRBV29-1 | TGCAGCGTTTCCGACAGGGGAGGACAGCCCCAGCATTTT | CSVSDRGGQPQHF
TRBJ2-5 | TRBD1 | few | TRBV10-3 | TGTGCCACCTCGACAGGGCAGGGAGAGACCCAGTACTTC | CATSTGQGETQYF
TRBJ2-3 | . | . | TRBV5-4 | TGTGCCACCTACCAAGGGAGAAGTTCTAGCACAGATACGCAGTATTTT | CATYQGRSSSTDTQYF
TRBJ2-3 | TRBD2 | few | TRBV5-1 | TGCGCCAGCAGCTTGGTGCCTAGCGGGGGGGGCACAGATACGCAGTATTTT | CASSLVPSGGGTDTQYF
TRBJ1-1 | TRBD1 | few | TRBV7-2 | TGTGCCAGCAGCTTCGGCGACAGGGAGGTCGCTGAAGCTTTCTTT | CASSFGDREVAEAFF
TRBJ1-2 | TRBD1 | few | TRBV7-2 | TGTGCCAGCAGCTTGTTACAGGGGGCAGAGGGCTACACCTTC | CASSLLQGAEGYTF
TRBJ1-4 | TRBD1 | . | TRBV5-1 | TGCGCCAGCAGCTTGGGGACAGGGGTTGAAAAACTGTTTTTT | CASSLGTGVEKLFF
TRBJ1-4 | TRBD1 | . | TRBV4-1 | TGTGCCAGCAGCCAAGAAGGGGGCGGAGGTGAAAAACTGTTTTTT | CASSQEGGGGEKLFF
TRBJ2-2 | . | few | TRBV7-9 | TGTGCCAGCAGCTTACAGGGGAACACCGGGGAGCTGTTTTTT | CASSLQGNTGELFF
TRBJ2-1 | . | few | TRBV11-3 | TGTGCCAGCAGCTTACGCGGAGAGCAGTTCTTC | CASSLRGEQFF
TRBJ2-3 | . | . | TRBV7-6 | TGTGCCAGCAGCTTCTTCCAGACTAGCACAGATACGCAGTATTTT | CASSFFQTSTDTQYF
TRBJ2-7 | TRBD1 | few | TRBV6-6 | TGTGCCAGCAGTTTACAGGGGGCGGACTACGAGCAGTACTTC | CASSLQGADYEQYF
TRBJ2-5 | . | . | TRBV18 | TGTGCCAGCTCACCGTTGTCCGGGTCCCAAGAGACCCAGTACTTC | CASSPLSGSQETQYF
TRBJ1-1 | TRBD1 | . | TRBV25-1 | TGTGCCAGCAGAGGGACAGGGTGGATGAACACTGAAGCTTTCTTT | CASRGTGWMNTEAFF
TRBJ1-2 | TRBD1 | few | TRBV11-2 | TGTGCCAGCAGCCCCCGAACAGGGGGAGGCTACACCTTC | CASSPRTGGGYTF
TRBJ1-5 | . | . | TRBV5-1 | TGCGCCAGCAGAGGAGGGGAGGAACAGCCCCAGCATTTT | CASRGGEEQPQHF
TRBJ2-5 | . | few | TRBV2 | TGTGCCAGCAGTCCGGAGACCCAGTACTTC | CASSPETQYF
TRBJ2-4 | . | few | TRBV15 | TGTGCCACCAGCAGAGATCCGAGGGACATCTACGGGAACATTCAGTACTTC | CATSRDPRDIYGNIQYF
TRBJ2-2 | . | . | TRBV10-3 | TGTGCCATCAGTATCGCGGTGGCGGGGTCCGGGGAGCTGTTTTTT | CAISIAVAGSGELFF
TRBJ2-4 | . | few | TRBV25-1 | TGTGCCAGCACAAGGGGGGGTACTGAAAACATTCAGTACTTC | CASTRGGTENIQYF
TRBJ1-1 | TRBD1 | few | TRBV18 | TGTGCCAGCTCACCAAAACAGGGGACTGAAGCTTTCTTT | CASSPKQGTEAFF
TRBJ2-3 | TRBD1 | . | TRBV5-8 | TGTGCCAGCAGCTTGGGACAGGGGGCAGATACGCAGTATTTT | CASSLGQGADTQYF
TRBJ2-7 | . | . | TRBV6-6 | TGTGCCAGCAGTGGGACTTCAAGCTCCTACGAGCAGTACTTC | CASSGTSSSYEQYF
TRBJ2-7 | . | . | TRBV19 | TGTGCCAGTAGTAGGACAGCCCTCTCCTACGAGCAGTACTTC | CASSRTALSYEQYF
TRBJ1-1 | . | . | TRBV20-1 | TGCAGTGCTAGAGTGCGAACTGAAGCTTTCTTT | CSARVRTEAFF
TRBJ2-1 | . | . | TRBV11-2 | TGTGCCAGCAGCCCGACTCTTCTCAATGAGCAGTTCTTC | CASSPTLLNEQFF
TRBJ1-2 | . | . | TRBV18 | TGTGCCAGCTCACCATATGAGGAAGCGTATGGCTACACCTTC | CASSPYEEAYGYTF
TRBJ1-1 | . | few | TRBV10-3 | TGTGCCATCAGTGAAAATCCAGGCAACACTGAAGCTTTCTTT | CAISENPGNTEAFF
TRBJ2-5 | TRBD2 | few | TRBV7-2 | TGTGCCAGCGAACATACTAGCGGGGGCGAGACCCAGTACTTC | CASEHTSGGETQYF
TRBJ2-7 | . | . | TRBV7-2 | TGTGCCAGCGCGACAACCTACGAGCAGTACTTC | CASATTYEQYF
TRBJ2-3 | TRBD1 | . | TRBV7-9 | TGTGCCAGCAGCTCGGACAGGGGGGGCGATACGCAGTATTTT | CASSSDRGGDTQYF
TRBJ2-6 | TRBD2 | . | TRBV19 | TGTGCCACTATCGGACTAGCTGGGGCCAACGTCCTGACTTTC | CATIGLAGANVLTF
TRBJ1-2 | TRBD1 | . | TRBV6-5 | TGTGCCAGCAGTTCCGGACAGGGGACAGGCTACACCTTC | CASSSGQGTGYTF